This TCR beta chain derives from a study of cytomegalovirus exposure and HLA in healthy donors. Turning to the study itself: Earlier findings included more than 95 million unique TCR beta sequences obtained from 150 million to 200 million T cells.

The CDR3 spans 16 residues. Germline V gives CDR1 LGHNA, CDR2 YNFKEQ. V lost 3 bases, J lost 0 bases, and 4 bases stayed unmatched. As regards this clone: Its specificity is unknown.

General study points: Three CMV-associated chains proved CMV antigen-specific in vitro. A later analysis associated approximately 17,000 TCR beta sequences with HLA alleles at a 0.05 false discovery rate. TCR beta V- and J-gene trimming, according to a later analysis, was linked to a missense DCLRE1C variant.

Researchers ran the PCR with 60 Vbeta and 13 Jbeta primers. The repertoire was sequenced with immunoSEQ multiplex PCR; TCRdb's copy has only in-frame clones and lacks some. The sample table includes about 62,000 clones. The chain links TRBV4-2 to TRBJ2-2; 7 nucleotides agree with TRBD2. The material sequenced was PBMCs. The receptor comes from a man aged 25 to 40 in good health and CMV-seropositive. The DNA of the CDR3 is TGTGCCAGCAGCCAGCCGGGACTAACGAACACCGGGGAGCTGTTTTTT. It is translated as CASSQPGLTNTGELFF.